Sequencing of this TCR beta chain was carried out in a study of control samples from healthy donors and cancer patients (dated by TCRdb to the early 2020s). About this clone: There is no known antigen for this receptor. No clone much larger than this one lies a single base away; base qualities are absent.

As encoded in the germline V gene, CDR1 is SGDLS while CDR2 is YYNGEE. For this chain, trimming is 7 bases at the V end and 0 bases at the J end, and the number of junction bases without a gene match is 10. The CDR3 spans 16 residues, from the cysteine through the phenylalanine. CDR3 DNA is the only sequence kept; it has 48 bases, read in frame from the first base. The protocol used for the library was the immunoSEQ multiplex PCR assay. Held by TCRdb, this immuneACCESS table contains in-frame sequences only and omits some clones. Under half of the omission traces to an unresolved V gene where checked; the cause of the rest is unknown. In all, the sample holds approximately 93,000 clones, and less than 90% of those were seen once. The ten most abundant clones make up 9% to 10% of the sample.

This TCR came from a woman aged 45 to 65 with colorectal cancer. Sample: PBMCs. The V and J genes are TRBV9 and TRBJ1-3; 7 bases in between match TRBD1. CDR3 reads: CASGGTVGFSGNTIYF. The DNA reads TGTGCCAGCGGGGGGACAGTAGGATTCTCTGGAAACACCATATATTTT.